A selection of T cell receptor beta chains follows, all from one sample in a study of Graves' ophthalmopathy and Graves' hyperthyroidism. TCRdb reprocessed the multiplex PCR reads via MiXCR and lists one record per CDR3 protein. The profile shows some 350,000 distinct CDR3 sequences, about 15% of them singletons. The sequenced sample consisted of peripheral blood. The source is an adult woman with stable Graves' hyperthyroidism. The CDR3 runs from the conserved cysteine through the conserved F or W. Each record gives: clone size, D gene, J gene, V gene, CDR3 DNA, CDR3 protein. The D gene is left open where the match is weak. Where a row states a size, it is once, few, many or the class of an expanded clone; other rows omit it.

abundance: many; d_gene: .; j_gene: TRBJ2-5; v_gene: TRBV29-1; CDR3nt: TGCAGCGTCGGGACGAACCAAGAGACCCAGTACTTC; CDR3aa: CSVGTNQETQYF
abundance: .; d_gene: .; j_gene: TRBJ1-2; v_gene: TRBV11-2; CDR3nt: TGTGCCAGCAGCTTGTTTGGAGGCTACACCTTC; CDR3aa: CASSLFGGYTF
abundance: many; d_gene: .; j_gene: TRBJ2-5; v_gene: TRBV12-3/TRBV12-4; CDR3nt: TGTGCCAGCAGTACCTCCGGCGGGCAGGGGAGGGAGACCCAGTACTTC; CDR3aa: CASSTSGGQGRETQYF
abundance: .; d_gene: TRBD1; j_gene: TRBJ1-2; v_gene: TRBV6-1; CDR3nt: TGTGCCAGCTGCACAGGGGTTTATGGCTACACCTTC; CDR3aa: CASCTGVYGYTF
abundance: many; d_gene: TRBD2; j_gene: TRBJ2-5; v_gene: TRBV6-1; CDR3nt: TGTGCCAGCAGTGAATTCTCGAGCGGGAGTGGCCAAGAGACCCAGTACTTC; CDR3aa: CASSEFSSGSGQETQYF
abundance: few; d_gene: .; j_gene: TRBJ1-1; v_gene: TRBV6-1; CDR3nt: TGTGCCAGCACACGGGGGACTCTGGGCACTGAAGCTTTCTTT; CDR3aa: CASTRGTLGTEAFF
abundance: few; d_gene: TRBD2; j_gene: TRBJ2-7; v_gene: TRBV7-9; CDR3nt: TGTGCCAGCAGCTCGAAGCTCGGGACTAGTCCCGAGCAGTACTTC; CDR3aa: CASSSKLGTSPEQYF
abundance: many; d_gene: .; j_gene: TRBJ1-1; v_gene: TRBV15; CDR3nt: TGTGCCACCTCCGATAGGGTAAACACTGAAGCTTTCTTT; CDR3aa: CATSDRVNTEAFF
abundance: many; d_gene: TRBD2; j_gene: TRBJ2-2; v_gene: TRBV28; CDR3nt: TGTGCCAGCAGCCCATTCAGACTAGCGCTAACCGGGGAGCTGTTTTTT; CDR3aa: CASSPFRLALTGELFF
abundance: many; d_gene: TRBD1; j_gene: TRBJ1-1; v_gene: TRBV20-1; CDR3nt: TGCAGTGCTCCCCACGACAGGGGGCCTTCTGAAGCTTTCTTT; CDR3aa: CSAPHDRGPSEAFF
abundance: many; d_gene: TRBD1; j_gene: TRBJ2-7; v_gene: TRBV7-9; CDR3nt: TGTGCCAGCAGCCCAGCGGACAGGGGGTACGAGCAGTACTTC; CDR3aa: CASSPADRGYEQYF
abundance: .; d_gene: TRBD2; j_gene: TRBJ2-7; v_gene: TRBV5-1; CDR3nt: TGCGCCAGCAGCTTGGGTCCCCCCGGGGGGAGCAACGAGCAGTACTTC; CDR3aa: CASSLGPPGGSNEQYF
abundance: many; d_gene: TRBD1; j_gene: TRBJ1-2; v_gene: TRBV7-9; CDR3nt: TGTGCCAGCAGCTTAGGGCAGGGGGCAGACTATGGCTACACCTTC; CDR3aa: CASSLGQGADYGYTF
abundance: many; d_gene: .; j_gene: TRBJ2-2; v_gene: TRBV20-1; CDR3nt: TGCAGTGCTAGAGAGCAGGCGAACACCGGGGAGCTGTTTTTT; CDR3aa: CSAREQANTGELFF
abundance: .; d_gene: TRBD1; j_gene: TRBJ2-6; v_gene: TRBV11-2; CDR3nt: TGTGCCAGCAGCCAAGACTGGGCAGGGGGTGGGGCCAACGTCCTGACTTTC; CDR3aa: CASSQDWAGGGANVLTF
abundance: many; d_gene: .; j_gene: TRBJ1-1; v_gene: TRBV30; CDR3nt: TGTGCCTGGAAAATGGGGAACCGGGCCACTGAAGCTTTCTTT; CDR3aa: CAWKMGNRATEAFF
abundance: .; d_gene: TRBD2; j_gene: TRBJ2-7; v_gene: TRBV10-3; CDR3nt: TGTGCCATCAGTGACCCACTCGGGGGACTAGGGTTCTACGAGCAGTACTTC; CDR3aa: CAISDPLGGLGFYEQYF
abundance: many; d_gene: TRBD1; j_gene: TRBJ2-7; v_gene: TRBV28; CDR3nt: TGTGCCAGCAGTTCGGGACAGCTTTCCTACGAGCAGTACTTC; CDR3aa: CASSSGQLSYEQYF
abundance: few; d_gene: .; j_gene: TRBJ1-1; v_gene: TRBV18; CDR3nt: TGTGCCAGCTCACCACCGCGCAGGGGTAGGTTGATCCCTGAAGCTTTCTTT; CDR3aa: CASSPPRRGRLIPEAFF
abundance: .; d_gene: .; j_gene: TRBJ2-7; v_gene: TRBV5-4; CDR3nt: TGTGCCAGCAGCCCCCCGGGGTTAGCTCGATACGAGCAGTACTTC; CDR3aa: CASSPPGLARYEQYF
abundance: many; d_gene: TRBD1; j_gene: TRBJ2-5; v_gene: TRBV6-2/TRBV6-3; CDR3nt: TGTGCCAGCAGTTACTACGGGACAGCCCAAGAGACCCAGTACTTC; CDR3aa: CASSYYGTAQETQYF
abundance: .; d_gene: .; j_gene: TRBJ2-2; v_gene: TRBV24-1; CDR3nt: TGTGCCACCAGTGAAGGGCCCGGGGAGCTGTTTTTT; CDR3aa: CATSEGPGELFF
abundance: many; d_gene: TRBD1; j_gene: TRBJ2-2; v_gene: TRBV5-1; CDR3nt: TGCGCCAGCACCTATAACGGTCAGGGGGCGTACACCGGGGAGCTGTTTTTT; CDR3aa: CASTYNGQGAYTGELFF
abundance: many; d_gene: TRBD2; j_gene: TRBJ2-5; v_gene: TRBV20-1; CDR3nt: TGCAGTGCTAAGGTAGCGGGAGGACAAGAGACCCAGTACTTC; CDR3aa: CSAKVAGGQETQYF
abundance: many; d_gene: TRBD2; j_gene: TRBJ2-7; v_gene: TRBV27; CDR3nt: TGTGCCAGCAGTTTACAAGGACTAGCGGGGGCTCGGTTTTTGGGGGAGCAGTACTTC; CDR3aa: CASSLQGLAGARFLGEQYF
abundance: many; d_gene: TRBD2; j_gene: TRBJ2-4; v_gene: TRBV7-8; CDR3nt: TGTGCCAGCAGCTTACGTCGGGAGGGCCCCATAAAAAACATTCAGTACTTC; CDR3aa: CASSLRREGPIKNIQYF
abundance: many; d_gene: TRBD2; j_gene: TRBJ2-7; v_gene: TRBV11-1; CDR3nt: TGTGCCAGCAGCCCACTAGGGACTAGCGGGATCTACGAGCAGCACTTC; CDR3aa: CASSPLGTSGIYEQHF
abundance: many; d_gene: .; j_gene: TRBJ1-2; v_gene: TRBV20-1; CDR3nt: TGCAGCGCGGTTTTATCTGGGGCGAACTATGGCTACACCTTC; CDR3aa: CSAVLSGANYGYTF
abundance: many; d_gene: TRBD1; j_gene: TRBJ1-2; v_gene: TRBV5-1; CDR3nt: TGCGCCAGCAGCACGGAAGGGACAGTCTATGGCTACACCTTC; CDR3aa: CASSTEGTVYGYTF